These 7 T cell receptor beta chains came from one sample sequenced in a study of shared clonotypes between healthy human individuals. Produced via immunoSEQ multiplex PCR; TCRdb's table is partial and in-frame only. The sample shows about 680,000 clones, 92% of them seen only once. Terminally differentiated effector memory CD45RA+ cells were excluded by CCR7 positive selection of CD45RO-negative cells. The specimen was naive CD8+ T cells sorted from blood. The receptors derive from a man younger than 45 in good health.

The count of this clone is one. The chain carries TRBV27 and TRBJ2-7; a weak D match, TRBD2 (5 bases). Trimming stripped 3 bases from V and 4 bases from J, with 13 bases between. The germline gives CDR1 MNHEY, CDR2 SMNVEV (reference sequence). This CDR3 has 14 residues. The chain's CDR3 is CASSFSDTPYEQYF. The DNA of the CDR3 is TGTGCCAGCAGTTTTAGCGACACACCTTACGAGCAGTACTTC.

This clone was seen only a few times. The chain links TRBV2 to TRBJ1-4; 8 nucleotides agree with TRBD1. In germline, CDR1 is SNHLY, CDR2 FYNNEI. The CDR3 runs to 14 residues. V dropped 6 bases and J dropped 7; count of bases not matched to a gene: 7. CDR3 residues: CASREDREGEKLFF. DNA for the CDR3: TGTGCCAGCAGAGAGGACAGGGAAGGTGAAAAACTGTTTTTT.

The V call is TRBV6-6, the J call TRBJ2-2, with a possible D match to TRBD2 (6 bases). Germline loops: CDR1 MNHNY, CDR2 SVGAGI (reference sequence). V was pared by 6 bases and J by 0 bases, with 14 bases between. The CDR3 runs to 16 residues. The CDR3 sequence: CASRFNGGSNTGELFF. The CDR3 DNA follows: TGTGCCAGCAGGTTTAACGGGGGATCGAACACCGGGGAGCTGTTTTTT.

CDR3 sequence reads: CASSYSRQPMGLEQFF. The CDR3 DNA reads TGTGCCAGCAGTTACTCGAGACAGCCGATGGGTTTAGAGCAGTTCTTC. The chain has TRBV6-6 and TRBJ2-1; D possibly corresponds to TRBD1 (5 bases). CDR1 and CDR2 from the germline V gene are MNHNY and SVGAGI (reference sequence). Trimming shortened V by 0 bases and J by 10 bases, and 19 bases separated the two germline ends. CDR3 length: 16 amino acids.

The CDR3 DNA is TGTGCCAGCAGTCCGAGCGGGACAGGGGTCGAGCAGTACTTC. It yields the protein CASSPSGTGVEQYF. The rearrangement links TRBV6-1 to TRBJ2-7, with 10 bases aligning to TRBD1. This CDR3 is built from 14 residues. Germline V CDR1 and CDR2: MNHNS, SASEGT. Trimming removed 5 bases from V and 6 bases from J; junction bases left unmatched: 7.

The CDR3 DNA follows: TGTGCCAGCAGTTTAATTAACTGGGGCCGATGGAATGAGCAGTTCTTC. Amino acids: CASSLINWGRWNEQFF. V gene TRBV27 combines with J gene TRBJ2-1; possibly TRBD1 for D (5 bases). Trimming left V 2 bases short and J 7 bases short, with 18 bases between. CDR1 and CDR2 (germline): MNHEY, SMNVEV (reference sequence). CDR3 size: 16 residues.

CDR3 DNA sequence: TGCGCCAGCAGCTTGGGGGACAGGGGCGGCACTGAAGCTTTCTTT. Its translation: CASSLGDRGGTEAFF. The rearrangement joins TRBV5-1 to TRBJ1-1, with 10 bases identical to TRBD1. CDR3 size: 15 residues. Germline lookup yields CDR1 SGHRS and CDR2 YFSETQ. The V and J ends lost 0 bases and 4 bases, in that order; junction bases with no gene match: 3.